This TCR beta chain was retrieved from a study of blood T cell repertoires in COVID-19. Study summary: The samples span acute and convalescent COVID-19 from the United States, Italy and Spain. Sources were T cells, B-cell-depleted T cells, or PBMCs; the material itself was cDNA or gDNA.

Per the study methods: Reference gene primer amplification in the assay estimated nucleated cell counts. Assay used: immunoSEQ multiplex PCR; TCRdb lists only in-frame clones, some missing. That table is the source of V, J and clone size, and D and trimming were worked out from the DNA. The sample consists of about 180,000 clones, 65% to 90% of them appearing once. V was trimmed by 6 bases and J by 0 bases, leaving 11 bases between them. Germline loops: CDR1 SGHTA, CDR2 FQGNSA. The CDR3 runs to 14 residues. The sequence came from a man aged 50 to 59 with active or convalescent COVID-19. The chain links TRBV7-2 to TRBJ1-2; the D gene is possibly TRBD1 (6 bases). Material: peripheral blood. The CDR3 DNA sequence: TGTGCCAGCAGACAGGGATCAGCTAACTATGGCTACACCTTC. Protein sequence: CASRQGSANYGYTF.